The 16 T cell receptor beta chains presented below share a single source sample, sequenced in a study of blood T cell repertoires in COVID-19. Here immunoSEQ multiplex PCR was the method, and the copy in TCRdb shows in-frame clones only, minus some. There are 210,000 or so clones in the sample; about 90% occur only once, and roughly 2.7% lies in the top ten. Sequencing used peripheral blood. These receptors all come from a man in his thirties or forties with COVID-19, enrolled during active disease.

The rearrangement uses TRBV6-6 and TRBJ1-1; D possibly corresponds to TRBD1 (5 bases). Trimming removed 3 bases from V and 7 bases from J, with 12 bases in between. CDR1 and CDR2 from the germline V gene are MNHNY and SVGAGI (reference sequence). This CDR3 is 13 amino acids long. CDR3 region: CASSYTQGFEAFF. CDR3 bases: TGTGCCAGCAGTTATACGCAGGGATTTGAAGCTTTCTTT.

This sequence joins TRBV3-1 (or the pseudogene TRBV3-2) and TRBJ1-5; 8 positions agree with TRBD1. V gave up 5 bases and J gave up 7 bases; unmatched junction bases: 7. From germline, CDR1 is LGHDT and CDR2 YNNKEL (reference sequence). CDR3 size: 14 residues. The CDR3 here is CASSNTGGGQPQHF. CDR3 nucleotides: TGTGCCAGCAGCAATACAGGGGGTGGGCAGCCCCAGCATTTT.

The chain joins TRBV28 to TRBJ1-2; 7 nucleotides agree with TRBD1. The CDR3 has 16 amino acids. Germline lookup yields CDR1 MDHEN and CDR2 SYDVKM. V trimming: 4 bases; J trimming: 5 bases; junction bases outside the gene matches: 13. DNA of the CDR3: TGTGCCAGCAGTTCATCACGACCCACAGGGGCTTATGGCTACACCTTC. Translated: CASSSSRPTGAYGYTF.

The chain carries TRBV7-9 and TRBJ2-5, with 15 bases lining up with TRBD2. After removal of 2 bases from V and 1 base from J, the junction contained 8 bases not matched to a gene. The length of the CDR3 is 19 residues. Per germline, CDR1 SEHNR and CDR2 FQNEAQ (reference sequence). The CDR3 nucleotides are TGTGCCAGCAGCTTAACTCGGCCGGGACTAGCGGGGGGCCAAGAGACCCAGTACTTC. As protein: CASSLTRPGLAGGQETQYF. The full variable domain, rest sourced from reference TRBV7-9 and TRBJ2-5, is DTGVSQNPRHKITKRGQNVTFRCDPISEHNRLYWYRQTLGQGPEFLTYFQNEAQLEKSRLLSDRFSAERPKGSFSTLEIQRTEQGDSAMYLCASSLTRPGLAGGQETQYFGPGTRLLVL.

This chain joins TRBV27 and TRBJ1-1; D unclear. CDR1 and CDR2 (germline): MNHEY, SMNVEV (reference sequence). Trimming removed 6 bases at V and 5 bases at J, with 16 bases between. This CDR3 has 14 amino acids. As DNA, the CDR3 is TGTGCCAGCAGCCGAGGTAAGGTGAGGACTGAAGCTTTCTTT. Amino acids: CASSRGKVRTEAFF.

The chain carries TRBV27 and TRBJ2-1, with TRBD2 identical over 9 bases. Germline trimming cut 2 bases from V and 3 bases from J; bases unmatched to any gene: 2. Germline-derived CDR1 and CDR2 are MNHEY and SMNVEV (reference sequence). CDR3 length: 15 residues. This chain's CDR3 is CASSLKAGGYNEQFF. In nucleotides, the CDR3 is TGTGCCAGCAGTTTAAAAGCGGGGGGCTACAATGAGCAGTTCTTC.

This chain uses TRBV12-3 or TRBV12-4 with TRBJ2-5, with a possible D match to TRBD1 (5 bases). This CDR3 has 12 residues. Trimming shortened V by 6 bases and J by 5 bases, and 10 bases separated the two germline ends. The CDR3 reads CASSWGPETQYF. CDR3 sequence (DNA): TGTGCCAGCAGCTGGGGCCCGGAGACCCAGTACTTC.

The V gene is TRBV2, the J gene TRBJ1-3; unclear D gene. The CDR3 totals 15 residues. V shed 10 bases and J shed 0 bases, with 16 bases lying between them. The germline CDR1 and CDR2 sequences are SNHLY and FYNNEI. The CDR3, as DNA: TGTGCCAACAAGGCAGACTCTAGCTCTGGAAACACCATATATTTT. Amino acids: CANKADSSSGNTIYF.

This clone has just one count. The V gene is TRBV5-1, the J gene TRBJ2-5, with a tentative D call TRBD1 (7 bases). Germline CDR1 SGHRS, CDR2 YFSETQ. Between the trimmed V and J ends, which lost 4 bases and 4 bases, there was a span of 26 bases. The CDR3 runs 18 residues. The CDR3 region is CASSGARDSRGGGETQYF. The CDR3 DNA reads TGCGCCAGCAGCGGCGCCCGGGACAGCCGAGGGGGAGGAGAGACCCAGTACTTC.

J is TRBJ2-7 and V is TRBV11-2; 7 bases agree with TRBD2. The CDR3 has 14 amino acids. From germline, CDR1 is SGHAT and CDR2 FQNNGV. The V gene end was trimmed by 4 bases and the J gene end by 6 bases; junction bases not matched to a gene: 9. Here the CDR3 DNA reads TGTGCCAGCAGCTCCTCTGCGGGAGCGAGCGAGCAGTACTTC. Protein: CASSSSAGASEQYF.

This clone has only one observation. V usage is TRBV2 and J usage is TRBJ2-1, with a tentative D call TRBD1 (5 bases). Per the germline V gene, CDR1 is SNHLY and CDR2 is FYNNEI. The CDR3 has 15 residues. The V gene lost 4 bases and the J gene lost 6 bases, with 16 bases spanning the gap. CDR3 amino acids: CASSVRQGRVNEQFF. Here the CDR3 DNA reads TGTGCCAGCAGTGTACGGCAGGGTCGGGTCAATGAGCAGTTCTTC. Complete variable domain (other parts from reference TRBV2 and TRBJ2-1): EPEVTQTPSHQVTQMGQEVILRCVPISNHLYFYWYRQILGQKVEFLVSFYNNEISEKSEIFDDQFSVERPDGSNFTLKIRSTKLEDSAMYFCASSVRQGRVNEQFFGPGTRLTVL.

This clone was observed a handful of times. This sequence joins TRBV7-7 and TRBJ2-2, with 8 bases matching TRBD1. The CDR3 runs 18 residues. CDR1 is SSHAT, CDR2 FNYEAQ, per germline (reference sequence). V gave up 5 bases and J gave up 6 bases; unmatched junction bases: 17. The CDR3 loop is CASSPITGTGSRAGELFF. CDR3 in DNA: TGTGCCAGCAGCCCAATCACCGGGACAGGATCCAGGGCCGGGGAGCTGTTTTTT.

The CDR3 DNA reads TGTGCCAGCAGCCAAGAAATGTTCGGGTACAATGAGCAGTTCTTC. Translation: CASSQEMFGYNEQFF. The V and J genes are TRBV3-1 (or the pseudogene TRBV3-2) and TRBJ2-1; D not resolved. Germline lookup yields CDR1 LGHDT and CDR2 YNNKEL (reference sequence). Trimming took off 0 bases at V and 4 bases at J, with 10 bases between the two ends. CDR3 length equals 15 residues.

The chain combines TRBV20-1 with TRBJ2-1; D gene unclear. V dropped 3 bases and J dropped 6 bases, with 6 bases sitting between them. The CDR3 covers 11 residues. CDR1 is DFQATT and CDR2 is SNEGSKA in the germline V gene (reference sequence). The CDR3 loop is CSASRSNEQFF. CDR3 nucleotides: TGCAGTGCTAGCAGGTCCAATGAGCAGTTCTTC.

The gene calls are TRBV19 and TRBJ1-5; 9 nucleotides line up with TRBD1. Germline CDR1 LNHDA, CDR2 SQIVND (reference sequence). V lost 5 bases to trimming and J lost 4 bases; unmatched junction nucleotides: 12. The CDR3 has 17 amino acids. The CDR3, as DNA: TGTGCCAGTAGTGTCCTGGGCGACGGGACAGGGAATCAGCCCCAGCATTTT. This gives the protein CASSVLGDGTGNQPQHF. The full variable domain, its missing parts supplied by reference TRBV19 and TRBJ1-5, is DGGITQSPKYLFRKEGQNVTLSCEQNLNHDAMYWYRQDPGQGLRLIYYSQIVNDFQKGDIAEGYSVSREKKESFPLTVTSAQKNPTAFYLCASSVLGDGTGNQPQHFGDGTRLSIL.

The chain is built from TRBV3-1 (or the pseudogene TRBV3-2) and TRBJ2-6, with 7 bases aligning to TRBD1. V was pared by 6 bases and J by 10 bases, with 6 bases of the junction left unmatched. Germline-derived CDR1 and CDR2 are LGHDT and YNNKEL (reference sequence). The CDR3 length is 13 residues. CDR3 protein: CASRRTGGNVLTF. The CDR3 coding sequence is TGTGCCAGCAGACGGACAGGTGGTAACGTCCTGACTTTC.